This T cell receptor (beta chain) was found in a study of CD8+CD57+ T cells in acquired aplastic anemia. An expansion of CD8+CD57+ cells by flow cytometry had been shown in patients chosen for sequencing. There are 16 residues in the CDR3. The germline CDR1 and CDR2 sequences are MGHDK and SYGVNS. Deletions cut 2 bases from V and 3 bases from J, with 15 bases between. Genomic DNA, serving as template, underwent TCR beta VDJ and CDR3 profiling. TCRdb redid the calling of the reads with MiXCR, one entry per CDR3 protein. The sample lists approximately 250,000 distinct CDR3 sequences, approximately 86% occurring once.

The chain has TRBV25-1 and TRBJ2-3; D possibly matches TRBD1 or TRBD2 (6 bases each). The sample was sorted CD4+, CD8+, or CD8+CD57+ T cells (not recorded which) from PBMCs. This receptor was identified in a human donor with aplastic anemia. The CDR3, as DNA: TGTGCCAGCAGTGAACTAGGAGGGGGTGGAACAGATACGCAGTATTTT. This translates into CASSELGGGGTDTQYF. The complete variable domain, with remaining parts taken from reference TRBV25-1 and TRBJ2-3, reads EADIYQTPRYLVIGTGKKITLECSQTMGHDKMYWYQQDPGMELHLIHYSYGVNSTEKGDLSSESTVSRIRTEHFPLTLESARPSHTSQYLCASSELGGGGTDTQYFGPGTRLTVL.